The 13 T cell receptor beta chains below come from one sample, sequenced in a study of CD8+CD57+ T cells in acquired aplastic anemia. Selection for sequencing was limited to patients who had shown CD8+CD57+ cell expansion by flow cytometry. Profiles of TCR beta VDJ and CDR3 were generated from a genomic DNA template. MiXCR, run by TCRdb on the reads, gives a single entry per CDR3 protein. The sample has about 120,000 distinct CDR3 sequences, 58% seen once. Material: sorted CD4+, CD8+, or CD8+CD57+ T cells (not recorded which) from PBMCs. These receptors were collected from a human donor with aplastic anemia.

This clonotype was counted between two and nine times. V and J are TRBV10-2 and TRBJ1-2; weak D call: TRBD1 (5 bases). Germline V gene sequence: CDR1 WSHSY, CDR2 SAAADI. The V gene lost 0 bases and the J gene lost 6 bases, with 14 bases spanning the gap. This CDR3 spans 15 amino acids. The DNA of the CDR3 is TGCGCCAGCAGTGAGTCGTTGGGGGGTAGAAATGGCTACACCTTC. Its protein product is CASSESLGGRNGYTF.

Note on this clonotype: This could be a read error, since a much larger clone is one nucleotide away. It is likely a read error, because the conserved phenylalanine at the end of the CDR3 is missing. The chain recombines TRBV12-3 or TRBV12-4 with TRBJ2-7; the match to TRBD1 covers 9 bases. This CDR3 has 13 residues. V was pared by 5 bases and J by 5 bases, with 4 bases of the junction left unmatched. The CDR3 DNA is TGTGCCAGCAGTGGGACAGGGAGGGACGAGCAGTACCTC. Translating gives CASSGTGRDEQYL.

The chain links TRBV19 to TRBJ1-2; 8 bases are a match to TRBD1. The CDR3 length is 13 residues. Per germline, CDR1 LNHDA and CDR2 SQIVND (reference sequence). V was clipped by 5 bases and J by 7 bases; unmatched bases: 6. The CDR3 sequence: CASSVNDRGGYTF. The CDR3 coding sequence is TGTGCCAGTAGTGTCAACGACAGGGGTGGCTACACCTTC.

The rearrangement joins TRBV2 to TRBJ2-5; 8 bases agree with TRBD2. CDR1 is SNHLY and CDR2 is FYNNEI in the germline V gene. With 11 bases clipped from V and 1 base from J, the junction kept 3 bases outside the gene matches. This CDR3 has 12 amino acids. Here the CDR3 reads CAGRGAQETQYF. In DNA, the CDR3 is TGTGCCGGGCGGGGGGCCCAAGAGACCCAGTACTTC.

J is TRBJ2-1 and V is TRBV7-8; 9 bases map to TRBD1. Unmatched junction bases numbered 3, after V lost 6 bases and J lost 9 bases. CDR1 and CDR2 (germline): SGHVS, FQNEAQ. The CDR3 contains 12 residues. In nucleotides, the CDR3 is TGTGCCAGCAGTTGGACAGGGGTTGAGCAGTTCTTC. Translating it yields CASSWTGVEQFF.

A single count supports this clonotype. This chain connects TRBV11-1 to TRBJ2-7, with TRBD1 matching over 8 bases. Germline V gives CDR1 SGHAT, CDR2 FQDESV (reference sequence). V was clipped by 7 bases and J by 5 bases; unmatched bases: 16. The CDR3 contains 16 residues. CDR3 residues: CASNEDPGQAGDEQYF. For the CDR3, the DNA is TGTGCCAGCAACGAAGATCCGGGACAGGCTGGGGACGAGCAGTACTTC.

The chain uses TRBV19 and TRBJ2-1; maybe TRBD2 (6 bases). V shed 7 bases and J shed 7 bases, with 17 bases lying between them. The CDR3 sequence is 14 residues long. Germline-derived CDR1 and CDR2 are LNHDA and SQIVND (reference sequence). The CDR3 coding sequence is TGTGCCAGTACCGTCGGGAGTCTGGTTAATGAGCAGTTCTTC. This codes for CASTVGSLVNEQFF.

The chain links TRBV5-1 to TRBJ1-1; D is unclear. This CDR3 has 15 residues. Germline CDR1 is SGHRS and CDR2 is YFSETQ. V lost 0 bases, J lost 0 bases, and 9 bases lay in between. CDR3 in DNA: TGCGCCAGCAGCTTGGCGCCGGGGATGAACACTGAAGCTTTCTTT. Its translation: CASSLAPGMNTEAFF.

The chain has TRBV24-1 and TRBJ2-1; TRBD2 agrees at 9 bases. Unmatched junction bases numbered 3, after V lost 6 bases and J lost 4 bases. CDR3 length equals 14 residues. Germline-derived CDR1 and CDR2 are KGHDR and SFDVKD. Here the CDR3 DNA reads TGTGCCACCAGTCTAGCGGGACTTTACAATGAGCAGTTCTTC. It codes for CATSLAGLYNEQFF.

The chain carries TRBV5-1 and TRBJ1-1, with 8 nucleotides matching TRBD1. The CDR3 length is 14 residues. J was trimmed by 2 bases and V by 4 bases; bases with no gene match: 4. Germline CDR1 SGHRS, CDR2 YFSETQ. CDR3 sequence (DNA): TGCGCCAGCAGCATACAGGGGGATAACACTGAAGCTTTCTTT. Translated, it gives CASSIQGDNTEAFF.

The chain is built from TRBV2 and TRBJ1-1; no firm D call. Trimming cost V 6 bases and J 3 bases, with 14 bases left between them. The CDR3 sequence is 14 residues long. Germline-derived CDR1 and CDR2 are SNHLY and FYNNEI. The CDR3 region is CASRDPGGDTEAFF. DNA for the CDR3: TGTGCCAGCAGGGACCCCGGAGGAGACACTGAAGCTTTCTTT.

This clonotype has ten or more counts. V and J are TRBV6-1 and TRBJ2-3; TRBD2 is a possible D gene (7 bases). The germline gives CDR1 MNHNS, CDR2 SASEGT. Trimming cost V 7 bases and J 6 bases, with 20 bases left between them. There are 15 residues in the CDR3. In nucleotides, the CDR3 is TGTGCCAGCACGAAGGGGGGGGGCGAGTATGATACGCAGTATTTT. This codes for CASTKGGGEYDTQYF.

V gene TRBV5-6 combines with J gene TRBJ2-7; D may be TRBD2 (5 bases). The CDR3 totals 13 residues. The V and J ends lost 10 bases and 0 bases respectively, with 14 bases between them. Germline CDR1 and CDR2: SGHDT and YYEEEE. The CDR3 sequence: CAWTPGTSYEQYF. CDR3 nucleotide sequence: TGTGCCTGGACTCCAGGCACCTCCTACGAGCAGTACTTC.